This T cell receptor (beta chain) was identified during a study of blood T cell repertoires in COVID-19. Whole-study context: Samples came from the United States, Italy and Spain, spanning acute and convalescent COVID-19. In each case, the material was cDNA or gDNA derived from T cells, B-cell-depleted T cells, or PBMCs.

Germline CDR1 SGHRS, CDR2 YFSETQ. The CDR3 spans 12 residues. Trimming cost V 5 bases and J 9 bases, with 9 bases left between them. Authors' processing steps: The authors estimated nucleated cell counts from reference gene primer amplification. Generated by immunoSEQ multiplex PCR, the TCRdb table keeps only in-frame clones and is missing some. The V and J calls and the clone size are those of that table, but D and trimming were determined from the DNA. The sample records 70,000 to 90,000 clones, around nine tenths being singletons. Source material: peripheral blood. This clonotype originated in a man older than 75 with active or convalescent COVID-19. This chain links TRBV5-1 with TRBJ1-6; D may be TRBD1 (6 bases). The CDR3 nucleotides are TGCGCCAGCAGACAGGGAGTTTCACCCCTCCACTTT. It translates to CASRQGVSPLHF. Complete variable domain (other parts from reference TRBV5-1 and TRBJ1-6): KAGVTQTPRYLIKTRGQQVTLSCSPISGHRSVSWYQQTPGQGLQFLFEYFSETQRNKGNFPGRFSGRQFSNSRSEMNVSTLELGDSALYLCASRQGVSPLHFGNGTRLTVT.